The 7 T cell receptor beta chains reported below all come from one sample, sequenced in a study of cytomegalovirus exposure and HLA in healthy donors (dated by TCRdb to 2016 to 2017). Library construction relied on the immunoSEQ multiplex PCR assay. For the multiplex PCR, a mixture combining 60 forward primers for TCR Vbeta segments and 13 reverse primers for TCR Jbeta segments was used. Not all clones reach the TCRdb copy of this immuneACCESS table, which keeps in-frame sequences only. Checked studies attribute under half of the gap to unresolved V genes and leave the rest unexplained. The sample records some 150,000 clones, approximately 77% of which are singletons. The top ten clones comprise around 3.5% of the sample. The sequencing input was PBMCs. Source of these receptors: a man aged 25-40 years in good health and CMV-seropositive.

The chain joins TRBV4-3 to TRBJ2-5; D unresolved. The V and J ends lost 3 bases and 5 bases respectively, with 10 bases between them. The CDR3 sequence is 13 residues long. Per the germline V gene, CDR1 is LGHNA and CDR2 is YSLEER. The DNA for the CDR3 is TGCGCCAGCAGCCAGACTGTCGGTGAGACCCAGTACTTC. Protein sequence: CASSQTVGETQYF.

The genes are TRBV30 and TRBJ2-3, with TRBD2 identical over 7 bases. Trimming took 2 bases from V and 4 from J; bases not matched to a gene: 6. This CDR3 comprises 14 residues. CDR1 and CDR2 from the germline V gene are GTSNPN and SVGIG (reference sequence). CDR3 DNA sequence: TGTGCCTGGAGTTCTGGCGGGGGTGCAGATACGCAGTATTTT. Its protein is CAWSSGGGADTQYF.

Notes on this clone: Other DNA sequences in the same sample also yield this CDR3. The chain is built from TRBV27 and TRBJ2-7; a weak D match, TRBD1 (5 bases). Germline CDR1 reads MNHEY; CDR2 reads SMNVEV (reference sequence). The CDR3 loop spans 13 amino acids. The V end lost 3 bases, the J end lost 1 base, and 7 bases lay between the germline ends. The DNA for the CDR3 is TGTGCCAGCAGTTTCAGGGAATCCTACGAGCAGTACTTC. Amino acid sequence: CASSFRESYEQYF.

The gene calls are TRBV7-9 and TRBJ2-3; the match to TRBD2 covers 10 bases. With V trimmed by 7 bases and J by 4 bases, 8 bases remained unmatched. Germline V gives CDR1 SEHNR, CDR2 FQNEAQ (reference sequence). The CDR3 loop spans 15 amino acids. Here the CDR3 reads CASIQRLAGADTQYF. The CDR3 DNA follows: TGTGCCAGCATCCAGAGGCTAGCGGGGGCAGATACGCAGTATTTT.

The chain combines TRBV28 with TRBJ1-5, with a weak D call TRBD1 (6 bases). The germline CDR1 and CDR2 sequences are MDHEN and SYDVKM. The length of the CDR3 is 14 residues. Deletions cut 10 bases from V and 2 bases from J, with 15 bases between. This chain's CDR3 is CATTGIMGNQPQHF. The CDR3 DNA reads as TGTGCCACAACAGGGATAATGGGCAATCAGCCCCAGCATTTT.

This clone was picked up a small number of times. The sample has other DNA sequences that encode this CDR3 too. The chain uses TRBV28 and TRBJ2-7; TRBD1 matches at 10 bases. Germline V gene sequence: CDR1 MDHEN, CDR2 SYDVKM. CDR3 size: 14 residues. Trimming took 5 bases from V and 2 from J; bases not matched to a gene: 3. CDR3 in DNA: TGTGCCAGCAGTATAGGACAGGGGGCCTACGAGCAGTACTTC. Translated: CASSIGQGAYEQYF.

Written as DNA, the CDR3 is TGTGCCAGTAGTAACCTGGGAGGCAATCAGCCCCAGCATTTT. It specifies CASSNLGGNQPQHF. This chain joins TRBV19 and TRBJ1-5; D call uncertain. With 4 bases removed from V and 2 bases from J, the gap between germline ends came to 9 bases. The CDR3 spans 14 residues. The germline V gene has CDR1 LNHDA and CDR2 SQIVND (reference sequence).